This is a list of T cell receptor beta chains from one sample in a study of vaccination effects on CD4 cells after COVID-19. Their recognized antigens are unknown. TCRdb's table, derived via immunoSEQ multiplex PCR, lists solely in-frame clones and lacks some. Counted here are around 79,000 clones, more than 60% occurring once; the ten biggest clones make up about 10%. Sequenced material: CD4+ T cells from PBMCs cultured with SARS-CoV-2 spike peptides, taken before COVID-19 vaccination. The origin of the receptors is a human donor who received a COVID-19 vaccine. The CDR3 runs from the conserved cysteine through the conserved F or W. A D gene is named only where the DNA matches it firmly. Clone size is shown for a subset of rows, as once, few, many or a class of expanded clone.

j_gene: TRBJ1-4; v_gene: TRBV10-3; abundance: .; d_gene: .; len: 15; CDR3nt: TGTGCCATCAGTGAGTTCGGCTTAATTAATGAAAAACTGTTTTTT; CDR3aa: CAISEFGLINEKLFF
j_gene: TRBJ1-2; v_gene: TRBV5-1; abundance: few; d_gene: TRBD1; len: 15; CDR3nt: TGCGCCAGCAGACTGGGGACAGGGGGCGTCTATGGCTACACCTTC; CDR3aa: CASRLGTGGVYGYTF
j_gene: TRBJ2-1; v_gene: TRBV4-1; abundance: .; d_gene: .; len: 16; CDR3nt: TGCGCCAGCAGCCGCGGCCGGGCGAGCTCCTACAATGAGCAGTTCTTC; CDR3aa: CASSRGRASSYNEQFF
j_gene: TRBJ2-5; v_gene: TRBV5-1; abundance: .; d_gene: .; len: 16; CDR3nt: TGCGCCAGCAACATTGGTCCCGGAGCGACCCAAGAGACCCAGTACTTC; CDR3aa: CASNIGPGATQETQYF
j_gene: TRBJ1-2; v_gene: TRBV4-1; abundance: few; d_gene: .; len: 15; CDR3nt: TGCGCCAGCAGCTCGACAGCGACTTATATATATGGCTACACCTTC; CDR3aa: CASSSTATYIYGYTF
j_gene: TRBJ2-3; v_gene: TRBV9; abundance: .; d_gene: TRBD2; len: 17; CDR3nt: TGTGCCAGCAGCGTAGGTTATAGCGGGGGGGGCACAGATACGCAGTATTTT; CDR3aa: CASSVGYSGGGTDTQYF
j_gene: TRBJ2-1; v_gene: TRBV3-1/TRBV3-2; abundance: .; d_gene: .; len: 14; CDR3nt: TGTGCCAGCAGCCATCTGGGGTTCTACAATGAGCAGTTCTTC; CDR3aa: CASSHLGFYNEQFF
j_gene: TRBJ1-2; v_gene: TRBV27; abundance: .; d_gene: .; len: 14; CDR3nt: TGTGCCAGCAGTTTACGGTCCGGGATCGCTGGCTACACCTTC; CDR3aa: CASSLRSGIAGYTF
j_gene: TRBJ2-3; v_gene: TRBV28; abundance: .; d_gene: .; len: 13; CDR3nt: TGTGCCAGCTCCGGGGGTGGGAAAGATACGCAGTATTTT; CDR3aa: CASSGGGKDTQYF
j_gene: TRBJ2-3; v_gene: TRBV6-4; abundance: .; d_gene: TRBD1; len: 16; CDR3nt: TGTGCCAGCAGCCCCGGGACAGACTCTACCCGGCGTACGCAGTATTTT; CDR3aa: CASSPGTDSTRRTQYF
j_gene: TRBJ1-2; v_gene: TRBV29-1; abundance: .; d_gene: TRBD1; len: 12; CDR3nt: TGCAGCGTAACCGGGACAGCCTATGGCTACACCTTC; CDR3aa: CSVTGTAYGYTF
j_gene: TRBJ1-1; v_gene: TRBV25-1; abundance: .; d_gene: .; len: 14; CDR3nt: TGTGCCAGCAGTGAATACGGAACGAACACTGAAGCTTTCTTT; CDR3aa: CASSEYGTNTEAFF
j_gene: TRBJ1-4; v_gene: TRBV28; abundance: .; d_gene: TRBD1; len: 15; CDR3nt: TGTGCCAGCAGTTCTCGACAGGGAACTAATGAAAAACTGTTTTTT; CDR3aa: CASSSRQGTNEKLFF
j_gene: TRBJ1-3; v_gene: TRBV2; abundance: .; d_gene: TRBD1; len: 16; CDR3nt: TGTGCCAGCAGTGAATTTGGCAGGGGGGGCGGAAACACCATATATTTT; CDR3aa: CASSEFGRGGGNTIYF
j_gene: TRBJ1-6; v_gene: TRBV19; abundance: once; d_gene: TRBD1; len: 17; CDR3nt: TGTGCCAGTAGAACCGGGACAGCGAGCTCCTATAATTCACCCCTCCACTTT; CDR3aa: CASRTGTASSYNSPLHF
j_gene: TRBJ2-5; v_gene: TRBV6-4; abundance: .; d_gene: .; len: 14; CDR3nt: TGTGCCAGCAGTGACTTGTCTCTTCTAGAGACCCAGTACTTC; CDR3aa: CASSDLSLLETQYF
j_gene: TRBJ1-1; v_gene: TRBV5-1; abundance: few; d_gene: .; len: 13; CDR3nt: TGCGCCAGCAGCTTGGGTCTGAACACTGAAGCTTTCTTT; CDR3aa: CASSLGLNTEAFF
j_gene: TRBJ2-5; v_gene: TRBV10-1; abundance: .; d_gene: .; len: 13; CDR3nt: TGCGCCACCGCACCGGGGGGCATGGAGACCCAGTACTTC; CDR3aa: CATAPGGMETQYF
j_gene: TRBJ2-1; v_gene: TRBV11-3; abundance: .; d_gene: .; len: 15; CDR3nt: TGTGCCAGCAGCTTAGAGTCCAGCTCCTACAATGAGCAGTTCTTC; CDR3aa: CASSLESSSYNEQFF
j_gene: TRBJ1-5; v_gene: TRBV5-8; abundance: .; d_gene: .; len: 16; CDR3nt: TGTGCCAGCAGCTTGGCTTCTGGGCCCGACAATCAGCCCCAGCATTTT; CDR3aa: CASSLASGPDNQPQHF
j_gene: TRBJ2-5; v_gene: TRBV24-1; abundance: .; d_gene: TRBD1; len: 15; CDR3nt: TGTGCCACCAGTGATTTGCAGGGGGTCAGAGAGACCCAGTACTTC; CDR3aa: CATSDLQGVRETQYF